The rows below give T cell receptor beta chains drawn from one sample of a study of blood T cell repertoires in COVID-19. Only in-frame clones appear in the TCRdb table, and some are missing; sequencing was by immunoSEQ multiplex PCR. The table shows roughly 86,000 clones, with approximately 80% occurring only once. The sequenced material came from peripheral blood. The receptor source for this set is a man aged 45-65 years with acute or convalescent COVID-19. CDR3s include the opening cysteine and the closing phenylalanine or tryptophan. Fields, in order: D gene, CDR3 length, V gene, clone size, J gene, CDR3 DNA, CDR3 protein. A D gene is named only where the DNA matches it firmly. Rows may omit the clone size; those that give it use once, few, many or a size class.

d_call: NA; cdr3_length: 13; v_call: TRBV6-6; clone_size: NA; j_call: TRBJ1-1; cdr3_nt: TGTGCCAGCAGTTACCCCTCACTGTCTGAAGCTTTCTTT; cdr3_aa: CASSYPSLSEAFF
d_call: TRBD1; cdr3_length: 11; v_call: TRBV30; clone_size: NA; j_call: TRBJ1-6; cdr3_nt: TGTGCCTGCAGGGGGGAATGGCCCCTCCACTTT; cdr3_aa: CACRGEWPLHF
d_call: TRBD2; cdr3_length: 14; v_call: TRBV29-1; clone_size: NA; j_call: TRBJ2-2; cdr3_nt: TGCAGCGCACTAGCGACCGCGAACACCGGGGAGCTGTTTTTT; cdr3_aa: CSALATANTGELFF
d_call: NA; cdr3_length: 12; v_call: TRBV2; clone_size: NA; j_call: TRBJ2-7; cdr3_nt: TGTGCCAGCGCGGGACAGAACTACGAGCAGTACTTC; cdr3_aa: CASAGQNYEQYF
d_call: TRBD2; cdr3_length: 13; v_call: TRBV4-3; clone_size: NA; j_call: TRBJ2-7; cdr3_nt: TGCGCCAGCAGCCAGGGAGGGGCCTACGAGCAGTACTTC; cdr3_aa: CASSQGGAYEQYF
d_call: TRBD1; cdr3_length: 16; v_call: TRBV12-5; clone_size: NA; j_call: TRBJ1-1; cdr3_nt: TGTGCTAGTGGTTTGGTACGAGAGGGGGCGAGGTACGAAGCTTTCTTT; cdr3_aa: CASGLVREGARYEAFF
d_call: NA; cdr3_length: 12; v_call: TRBV28; clone_size: few; j_call: TRBJ1-2; cdr3_nt: TGTGCCAGCAGTCAACCCGGTTATGGCTACACCTTC; cdr3_aa: CASSQPGYGYTF
d_call: NA; cdr3_length: 15; v_call: TRBV14; clone_size: NA; j_call: TRBJ1-2; cdr3_nt: TGTGCCAGCAGTCTACCAGGGTCCACGCCTTATGGCTACACCTTC; cdr3_aa: CASSLPGSTPYGYTF
d_call: TRBD2; cdr3_length: 15; v_call: TRBV5-1; clone_size: NA; j_call: TRBJ2-3; cdr3_nt: TGCGCCAGCAGCAGCGGACTAGCGGGAATAGATACGCAGTATTTT; cdr3_aa: CASSSGLAGIDTQYF
d_call: NA; cdr3_length: 13; v_call: TRBV7-8; clone_size: NA; j_call: TRBJ2-7; cdr3_nt: TGTGCCAGCAGCTTAAATTCTAACTACGAGCAGTACTTC; cdr3_aa: CASSLNSNYEQYF
d_call: NA; cdr3_length: 13; v_call: TRBV5-8; clone_size: NA; j_call: TRBJ2-1; cdr3_nt: TGTGCCAGCAGCTTGGGTACGCGGCTCGAGCAGTTCTTC; cdr3_aa: CASSLGTRLEQFF
d_call: TRBD1; cdr3_length: 15; v_call: TRBV7-2; clone_size: NA; j_call: TRBJ2-7; cdr3_nt: TGTGCCAGCAGCGGTTCCGGGACAGCATCCTACGAGCAGTACTTC; cdr3_aa: CASSGSGTASYEQYF
d_call: TRBD2; cdr3_length: 17; v_call: TRBV15; clone_size: NA; j_call: TRBJ2-1; cdr3_nt: TGTGCCACCAGCAGAGATGGGAGCGGGATCCTCTACAATGAGCAGTTCTTC; cdr3_aa: CATSRDGSGILYNEQFF
d_call: TRBD2; cdr3_length: 15; v_call: TRBV6-6; clone_size: NA; j_call: TRBJ2-7; cdr3_nt: TGTGCCAGCAGTTACCCAGGCGGGAGGATTGGCGAGCAGTACTTC; cdr3_aa: CASSYPGGRIGEQYF
d_call: NA; cdr3_length: 18; v_call: TRBV28; clone_size: NA; j_call: TRBJ1-6; cdr3_nt: TGTGCCAGCAGCGCTCCGCTCGGACAGCGGGATCATAATTCACCCCTCCACTTT; cdr3_aa: CASSAPLGQRDHNSPLHF
d_call: NA; cdr3_length: 16; v_call: TRBV5-6; clone_size: NA; j_call: TRBJ2-6; cdr3_nt: TGTGCCAGCAGTCCGGTGGGGCTCGCTGGGGCCAACGTCCTGACTTTC; cdr3_aa: CASSPVGLAGANVLTF
d_call: NA; cdr3_length: 14; v_call: TRBV5-1; clone_size: NA; j_call: TRBJ2-5; cdr3_nt: TGCGCCAGCAGCTTACGGGGGGCGGAAGAGACCCAGTACTTC; cdr3_aa: CASSLRGAEETQYF
d_call: TRBD1; cdr3_length: 14; v_call: TRBV9; clone_size: NA; j_call: TRBJ1-5; cdr3_nt: TGTGCCAGCAGCGTGGGACAGGGGGTTCAGCCCCAGCATTTT; cdr3_aa: CASSVGQGVQPQHF
d_call: NA; cdr3_length: 14; v_call: TRBV2; clone_size: NA; j_call: TRBJ2-2; cdr3_nt: TGTGCCAGCTCCTGGACAGCTAACACCGGGGAGCTGTTTTTT; cdr3_aa: CASSWTANTGELFF
d_call: NA; cdr3_length: 16; v_call: TRBV5-6; clone_size: NA; j_call: TRBJ1-4; cdr3_nt: TGTGCCAGCAGCTTGGAGGGGCTTGCAACTAATGAAAAACTGTTTTTT; cdr3_aa: CASSLEGLATNEKLFF
d_call: TRBD1; cdr3_length: 16; v_call: TRBV30; clone_size: NA; j_call: TRBJ2-7; cdr3_nt: TGTGCCTGGAGTAGGGGCCGGGACAGGGCTTCTTACGAGCAGTACTTC; cdr3_aa: CAWSRGRDRASYEQYF
d_call: NA; cdr3_length: 12; v_call: TRBV14; clone_size: NA; j_call: TRBJ2-1; cdr3_nt: TGTGCCAGCAGCCAAGAGCGGGCAACAGTCTTCTTC; cdr3_aa: CASSQERATVFF
d_call: NA; cdr3_length: 17; v_call: TRBV7-8; clone_size: NA; j_call: TRBJ1-5; cdr3_nt: TGTGCCAGCAGCTTAGGATGGACATCCTATAGCAATCAGCCCCAGCATTTT; cdr3_aa: CASSLGWTSYSNQPQHF
d_call: NA; cdr3_length: 15; v_call: TRBV6-2/TRBV6-3; clone_size: NA; j_call: TRBJ1-5; cdr3_nt: TGTGCCAGCAGTGTCCCTTACAGGCCCACTCAGCCCCAGCATTTT; cdr3_aa: CASSVPYRPTQPQHF
d_call: TRBD1; cdr3_length: 15; v_call: TRBV11-3; clone_size: NA; j_call: TRBJ1-4; cdr3_nt: TGTGCCAGCAGCTTTGACAGGGATCCTTGGGAAAAACTGTTTTTT; cdr3_aa: CASSFDRDPWEKLFF
d_call: TRBD1; cdr3_length: 15; v_call: TRBV30; clone_size: NA; j_call: TRBJ1-6; cdr3_nt: TGTGCCTGGAGTCTTGATTGGACAGGGTTTTCACCCCTCCACTTT; cdr3_aa: CAWSLDWTGFSPLHF
d_call: TRBD1; cdr3_length: 18; v_call: TRBV9; clone_size: NA; j_call: TRBJ1-2; cdr3_nt: TGTGCCAGCAGCGTAGGAGGGACAGGGGAAGCATTCAGCTATGGCTACACCTTC; cdr3_aa: CASSVGGTGEAFSYGYTF
d_call: TRBD1; cdr3_length: 15; v_call: TRBV18; clone_size: NA; j_call: TRBJ1-4; cdr3_nt: TGTGCCAGCTCACGTGGACAGGGGGTCGGAGAAAAACTGTTTTTT; cdr3_aa: CASSRGQGVGEKLFF
d_call: NA; cdr3_length: 11; v_call: TRBV12-3/TRBV12-4; clone_size: NA; j_call: TRBJ2-5; cdr3_nt: TGTGCCAGCAGACTAAGAAATACCCAGTACTTC; cdr3_aa: CASRLRNTQYF
d_call: NA; cdr3_length: 14; v_call: TRBV5-1; clone_size: NA; j_call: TRBJ2-7; cdr3_nt: TGCGCCAGCAGCTTGGAGAAGAGGATCGACGAGCAGTACTTC; cdr3_aa: CASSLEKRIDEQYF
d_call: TRBD2; cdr3_length: 18; v_call: TRBV18; clone_size: NA; j_call: TRBJ2-3; cdr3_nt: TGTGCCAGCTCACCCAAGGGCATTAGCGGGGGATCCCTCGATACGCAGTATTTT; cdr3_aa: CASSPKGISGGSLDTQYF
d_call: TRBD1; cdr3_length: 15; v_call: TRBV5-4; clone_size: NA; j_call: TRBJ1-3; cdr3_nt: TGTGCCAGCAGCTTGGAGGGGGCCTCTGGAAACACCATATATTTT; cdr3_aa: CASSLEGASGNTIYF
d_call: TRBD1; cdr3_length: 15; v_call: TRBV12-5; clone_size: NA; j_call: TRBJ2-1; cdr3_nt: TGTGCTAGTGGTCACCGGGACAGGGATAACAATGAGCAGTTCTTC; cdr3_aa: CASGHRDRDNNEQFF
d_call: TRBD2; cdr3_length: 15; v_call: TRBV7-8; clone_size: NA; j_call: TRBJ2-3; cdr3_nt: TGTGCCAGCAGCTTCACTAGCGGGAGCACAGATACGCAGTATTTT; cdr3_aa: CASSFTSGSTDTQYF
d_call: NA; cdr3_length: 15; v_call: TRBV18; clone_size: NA; j_call: TRBJ1-2; cdr3_nt: TGTGCCAGCTCACCACCGGCACATTTGATCTATGGCTACACCTTC; cdr3_aa: CASSPPAHLIYGYTF
d_call: NA; cdr3_length: 14; v_call: TRBV6-1; clone_size: few; j_call: TRBJ1-6; cdr3_nt: TGTGCCAGCAGTGATGGGACAACTTTCGGTACCCTCCACTTT; cdr3_aa: CASSDGTTFGTLHF
d_call: NA; cdr3_length: 14; v_call: TRBV16; clone_size: NA; j_call: TRBJ1-1; cdr3_nt: TGTGCCAGCAGCGCCCGGGGCGGGGATGGCGAAGCTTTCTTT; cdr3_aa: CASSARGGDGEAFF
d_call: NA; cdr3_length: 14; v_call: TRBV5-1; clone_size: NA; j_call: TRBJ2-5; cdr3_nt: TGCGCCAGCAGTACGGGTTTAGGGAGAGAGACCCAGTACTTC; cdr3_aa: CASSTGLGRETQYF
d_call: TRBD1; cdr3_length: 14; v_call: TRBV6-6; clone_size: few; j_call: TRBJ1-6; cdr3_nt: TGTGCCAGCACAGGGGGCACTCAAAATTCACCCCTCCACTTT; cdr3_aa: CASTGGTQNSPLHF
d_call: NA; cdr3_length: 14; v_call: TRBV18; clone_size: NA; j_call: TRBJ1-1; cdr3_nt: TGTGCCAGCTCACCCGGCGGGGGGAGTACTGAAGCTTTCTTT; cdr3_aa: CASSPGGGSTEAFF
d_call: TRBD1; cdr3_length: 16; v_call: TRBV7-9; clone_size: NA; j_call: TRBJ2-3; cdr3_nt: TGTGCCACCTCTCCCCGGGACAGGGCGTCCCCAGATACGCAGTATTTT; cdr3_aa: CATSPRDRASPDTQYF
d_call: TRBD1; cdr3_length: 14; v_call: TRBV28; clone_size: NA; j_call: TRBJ1-4; cdr3_nt: TGTGCCAGCAAACCCACAGGGGATGGCGAAAAACTGTTTTTT; cdr3_aa: CASKPTGDGEKLFF
d_call: TRBD1; cdr3_length: 15; v_call: TRBV19; clone_size: few; j_call: TRBJ1-4; cdr3_nt: TGTGCCAGTAGTTGGAGGGGGCGAGGTAATGAAAAACTGTTTTTT; cdr3_aa: CASSWRGRGNEKLFF
d_call: TRBD1; cdr3_length: 17; v_call: TRBV24-1; clone_size: NA; j_call: TRBJ2-5; cdr3_nt: TGTGCCACCAGTGATCCACCCTGGACAGGGATTCAAGAGACCCAGTACTTC; cdr3_aa: CATSDPPWTGIQETQYF
d_call: NA; cdr3_length: 13; v_call: TRBV12-3/TRBV12-4; clone_size: NA; j_call: TRBJ2-2; cdr3_nt: TGTGCCAGCAGTTTACTAGGGGTCGGGGAGCTGTTTTTT; cdr3_aa: CASSLLGVGELFF
d_call: TRBD1; cdr3_length: 15; v_call: TRBV29-1; clone_size: once; j_call: TRBJ1-1; cdr3_nt: TGCAGCGTAGCCAAAGACAGGGGGCCGGGCACTGAAGCTTTCTTT; cdr3_aa: CSVAKDRGPGTEAFF
d_call: TRBD1; cdr3_length: 15; v_call: TRBV11-2; clone_size: NA; j_call: TRBJ2-1; cdr3_nt: TGTGCCAGCAGCTTTTCTACCCGGACAGGGGTTGAGCAGTTCTTC; cdr3_aa: CASSFSTRTGVEQFF
d_call: NA; cdr3_length: 15; v_call: TRBV5-4; clone_size: once; j_call: TRBJ2-7; cdr3_nt: TGTGCCAGCAGCTTCTTTGCGGGGGCTACCTACGAGCAGTACTTC; cdr3_aa: CASSFFAGATYEQYF
d_call: NA; cdr3_length: 15; v_call: TRBV6-5; clone_size: NA; j_call: TRBJ1-3; cdr3_nt: TGTGCCAGCACCCAGAGGCTAGGAGGAGGAAACACCATATATTTT; cdr3_aa: CASTQRLGGGNTIYF
d_call: NA; cdr3_length: 14; v_call: TRBV5-1; clone_size: NA; j_call: TRBJ1-4; cdr3_nt: TGCGCCAGCAGCTTACAGCTTACTAATGAAAAACTGTTTTTT; cdr3_aa: CASSLQLTNEKLFF
d_call: TRBD2; cdr3_length: 13; v_call: TRBV19; clone_size: NA; j_call: TRBJ2-1; cdr3_nt: TGTGCCAGTAAGGGACTAGCGGGAGCGGGTCAGTTCTTC; cdr3_aa: CASKGLAGAGQFF
d_call: TRBD2; cdr3_length: 18; v_call: TRBV15; clone_size: NA; j_call: TRBJ2-3; cdr3_nt: TGTGCCACCAGCAGAGATCGGGCTAGCGGGAGGCTCACAGATACGCAGTATTTT; cdr3_aa: CATSRDRASGRLTDTQYF
d_call: TRBD2; cdr3_length: 15; v_call: TRBV6-5; clone_size: NA; j_call: TRBJ2-3; cdr3_nt: TGTGCCAGCAGTTCCTCTAGCGGGGGTACAGATACGCAGTATTTT; cdr3_aa: CASSSSSGGTDTQYF
d_call: NA; cdr3_length: 13; v_call: TRBV25-1; clone_size: NA; j_call: TRBJ1-3; cdr3_nt: TGTGCCAGCAGACGCTCGGGTGGAAACACCATATATTTT; cdr3_aa: CASRRSGGNTIYF
d_call: TRBD2; cdr3_length: 14; v_call: TRBV30; clone_size: NA; j_call: TRBJ2-3; cdr3_nt: TGTGCCTGGAGTGGACTAGCGGGAGGCCCGACGCAGTATTTT; cdr3_aa: CAWSGLAGGPTQYF
d_call: NA; cdr3_length: 15; v_call: TRBV19; clone_size: NA; j_call: TRBJ1-1; cdr3_nt: TGTGCCAGTAGTATAGTCGGCAGGCAGAACACTGAAGCTTTCTTT; cdr3_aa: CASSIVGRQNTEAFF
d_call: NA; cdr3_length: 13; v_call: TRBV5-6; clone_size: NA; j_call: TRBJ1-2; cdr3_nt: TGTGCCAGCAGCACTATCCAGAGCTATGGCTACACCTTC; cdr3_aa: CASSTIQSYGYTF